This T cell receptor beta chain emerged from a study of T cells after yellow fever vaccination. General study points: Clones from primary vaccination mostly reappeared after the booster (96% CD4, approximately 91% CD8).

TCRdb re-derived calls from the 5' RACE reads in MiXCR, one entry per CDR3 protein. This sample has 95,000 to 150,000 distinct CDR3 sequences; roughly 9% occur once, and the top ten carry 30% to 50%. Germline V gives CDR1 DFQATT, CDR2 SNEGSKA (reference sequence). V was shortened by 0 bases and J by 0 bases, with 9 bases between the two germline ends. The CDR3 totals 14 residues. This clonotype has just a few counts. What it binds is not known. Here the sequenced sample was CD8+ T cells sorted from PBMCs, taken on the day of the yellow fever booster vaccination. The V call is TRBV20-1, the J call TRBJ2-7; D is undetermined. This TCR derives from a man between 18 and 35 years old who received the YFV17D yellow fever vaccine. This chain's CDR3 is CSARDRSVSYEQYV. In nucleotides, the CDR3 is TGCAGTGCTAGAGATCGGTCAGTCTCCTACGAGCAGTACGTC.